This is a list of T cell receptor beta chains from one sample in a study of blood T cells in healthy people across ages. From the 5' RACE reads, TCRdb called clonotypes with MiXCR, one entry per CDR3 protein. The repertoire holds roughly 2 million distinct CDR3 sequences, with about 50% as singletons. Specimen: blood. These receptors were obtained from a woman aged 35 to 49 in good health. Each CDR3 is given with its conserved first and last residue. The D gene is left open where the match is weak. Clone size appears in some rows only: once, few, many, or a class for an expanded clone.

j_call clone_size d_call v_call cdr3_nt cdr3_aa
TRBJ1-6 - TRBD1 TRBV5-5 TGTGCCAGCAACCGACAGGGAACGGGCAATTCACCCCTCCACTTT CASNRQGTGNSPLHF
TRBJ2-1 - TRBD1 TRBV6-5 TGTGCCAGCAGCGAACTGGGACAGAACTACAATGAGCAGTTCTTC CASSELGQNYNEQFF
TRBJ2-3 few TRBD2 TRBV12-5 TGTGCTAGTGGTTTAGCGGGGGCCCTCACAGATACGCAGTATTTT CASGLAGALTDTQYF
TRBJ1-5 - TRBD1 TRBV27 TGTGCCAGCACCCGTCCGAACACAGGGGGCCGTCAGCCCCAGCATTTT CASTRPNTGGRQPQHF
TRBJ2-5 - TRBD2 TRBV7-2 TGTGCCAGCAGCCCCCGACTAGCGGAAGAGACCCAGTACTTC CASSPRLAEETQYF
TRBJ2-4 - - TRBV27 TGTGCCAGCAGAGATGCGGGGGCCGGAGCCAAAAACATTCAGTACTTC CASRDAGAGAKNIQYF
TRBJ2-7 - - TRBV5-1 TGCGCCAGCAGCTTGGTCGGGTCTAGGTCCTACGAGCAGTACTTC CASSLVGSRSYEQYF
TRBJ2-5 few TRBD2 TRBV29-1 TGCAGCGTTGAATCTTTATGGGGGACTAGGATGAGCCAAGAGACCCAGTACTTC CSVESLWGTRMSQETQYF
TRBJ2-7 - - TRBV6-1 TGTGCCAGCAGACAAACAGACAGGGCGCGGGGCAAGTACGAGCAGTACTTC CASRQTDRARGKYEQYF
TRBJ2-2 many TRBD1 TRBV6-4 TGTGCCAGCAGTGACTCCCTCCACAGGGGGGACACCGGGGAGCTGTTTTTT CASSDSLHRGDTGELFF
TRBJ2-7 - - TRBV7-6 TGTGCCAGCAGCCCTTCCTTCACGGGGGCCTACGAGCAGTACTTC CASSPSFTGAYEQYF
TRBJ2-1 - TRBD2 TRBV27 TGTGCCAGCAGTACCTTAGCGGGGGGGCCCACTGAGCAGTTCTTC CASSTLAGGPTEQFF
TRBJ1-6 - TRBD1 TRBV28 TGTGCCAGCAGTTTTTTGATGGAGGGGGCAGGTAATTCACCTCTCCACTTT CASSFLMEGAGNSPLHF
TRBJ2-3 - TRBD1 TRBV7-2 TGTGCCAGCAGTTCCTGGGACAGGGGCTTTCAAGATACGCAGTATTTT CASSSWDRGFQDTQYF
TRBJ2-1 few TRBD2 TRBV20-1 TGCAGTGCTAGTGCGCTACTAGCGGGGGGGAGGGATGAGCAGTTCTTC CSASALLAGGRDEQFF
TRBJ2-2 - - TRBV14 TGTGCCAGCAGCCAAGCTAGGGTATTCACCGGGGAGCTGTTTTTT CASSQARVFTGELFF
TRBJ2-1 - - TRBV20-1 TGCAGTGCTAGAGATGGTCGGGGGCTTTCGAACAATGAGCAGTTCTTC CSARDGRGLSNNEQFF
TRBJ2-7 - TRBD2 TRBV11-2 TGTGCCGGGGGGGAGGGATCCTACGAGCAGTACTTC CAGGEGSYEQYF
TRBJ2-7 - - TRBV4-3 TGCGCCAGCAGCCAACAACCGGACGGAGTCTACGAGCAGTACTTC CASSQQPDGVYEQYF
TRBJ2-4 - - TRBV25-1 TGTGCCAGCAGTGAATCTGACGAAACCAAAAACATTCAGTACTTC CASSESDETKNIQYF
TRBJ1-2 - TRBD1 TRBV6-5 TGTGCCAGCAGGACAGGGTCTCTTGGCTACACCTTC CASRTGSLGYTF
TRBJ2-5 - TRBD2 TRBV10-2 TGCGCCAGCAGTGAGTCTCGAGCGGGGGGGCCAAAGACCCAGTACTTC CASSESRAGGPKTQYF
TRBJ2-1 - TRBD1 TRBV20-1 TGCAGTGCACGGTGGGACAGTGGTTGGGATGAGCAGTTCTTC CSARWDSGWDEQFF
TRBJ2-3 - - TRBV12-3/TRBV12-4 TGTGCCAGCAGTTTCCCCGGGGGGCAAGATACGCAGTATTTT CASSFPGGQDTQYF
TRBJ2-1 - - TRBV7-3 TGTGCCAGCAGCTTAACGTCGGGTTTTGAGCAGTTCTTC CASSLTSGFEQFF
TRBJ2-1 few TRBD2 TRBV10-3 TGTGCCATCAGTGCGCCTATCAGCGGGGGACCCTACAATGAGCAGTTCTTC CAISAPISGGPYNEQFF
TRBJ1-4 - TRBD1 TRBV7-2 TGTGCCAGCAGGTTGGAGACAGGGGGTGAAAAACTGTTTTTT CASRLETGGEKLFF
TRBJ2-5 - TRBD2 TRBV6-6 TGTGCCAGCAGTTACTCCGGGACTAGCAGCCAAGAGACCCAGTACTTC CASSYSGTSSQETQYF
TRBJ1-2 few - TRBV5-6 TGTGCCAGCAGCCAACGCCCCCTCGGGTGGTATGGCTACACCTTC CASSQRPLGWYGYTF
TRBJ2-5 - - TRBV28 TGTGCCAGCGACGGACAAGGTCAAGAGACCCAGTACTTC CASDGQGQETQYF
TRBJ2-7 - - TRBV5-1 TGCGCCAGCACCCGATCGGGCAGCTCCTACGAGCAGTACTTC CASTRSGSSYEQYF
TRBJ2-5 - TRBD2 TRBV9 TGTGCCAGCAGCGTAGACCTCAGCGGGGGGGCGTACGAGACCCAGTACTTC CASSVDLSGGAYETQYF